This TCR beta chain was captured by sequencing in a study of blood T cell repertoires in COVID-19. Original processing notes: Amplification from reference gene primers served as the basis for estimated nucleated cell counts. The protocol was immunoSEQ multiplex PCR, while the TCRdb copy is restricted to in-frame clones and leaves out a portion. D and trimming come from the DNA, and the V and J calls and clone size come from that table. The sample holds roughly 66,000 clones; more than 90% are singletons and the top ten take about an eighth. This clone was seen just once. The CDR3 runs to 12 residues. Germline values: CDR1 LNHDA, CDR2 SQIVND (reference sequence). V was trimmed by 4 bases and J by 6 bases, leaving 10 bases between them.

Sequences were obtained from peripheral blood. This chain joins TRBV19 and TRBJ2-7, with TRBD1 as a possible D gene (5 bases). This clonotype originated in a human donor with active COVID-19. The donor label of this sample is uncertain. In DNA, the CDR3 is TGTGCCAGTAGTACCCAGGGTGGCGAGCAGTACTTC. Translating gives CASSTQGGEQYF. The entire variable domain, with the rest obtained from reference TRBV19 and TRBJ2-7, is as follows: DGGITQSPKYLFRKEGQNVTLSCEQNLNHDAMYWYRQDPGQGLRLIYYSQIVNDFQKGDIAEGYSVSREKKESFPLTVTSAQKNPTAFYLCASSTQGGEQYFGPGTRLTVT.